This T cell receptor (beta chain) stems from a study of tumor-infiltrating lymphocytes in oesophageal squamous cell carcinoma. MiXCR, applied by TCRdb to the PCR reads, yields one record per CDR3 protein. The repertoire holds tens of thousands of distinct CDR3 sequences, with about 40% as singletons. CDR1 MDHEN and CDR2 SYDVKM come from the germline V gene. The CDR3 loop spans 12 amino acids. Trimming removed 7 bases at V and 4 bases at J, with 10 bases between. The chain is built from TRBV28 and TRBJ2-5, with D perhaps matching TRBD2 (6 bases). Sequencing was carried out using esophageal tumor tissue. The sequence was collected from a male donor with esophageal squamous cell carcinoma. CDR3 sequence (DNA): TGTGCCAGCACCGGGGGAGCAGAGACCCAGTACTTC. It encodes CASTGGAETQYF.